Below are 16 T cell receptor beta chains sequenced from a single sample in a study of T cells in Graves' hyperthyroidism and ophthalmopathy. RNA transcripts were the template for amplifying TCR beta CDR3 regions. Carried out on the TCR CDR3, a first-round RT-PCR used the HTBI primer set. TCRdb re-derived calls from the multiplex PCR reads in MiXCR, one entry per CDR3 protein. The table records over 300,000 distinct CDR3 sequences, roughly 15% of them present only once. The source material was blood. The receptor set was obtained from a woman in her forties with Graves' ophthalmopathy.

This clonotype was detected only a few times. The CDR3 DNA follows: TGTGCCAGCAGCCCGATGCGGGTGGGAACTGAAGCTTTCTTT. It translates to CASSPMRVGTEAFF. The chain recombines TRBV7-2 with TRBJ1-1; the D is unclear. Germline-derived CDR1 and CDR2 are SGHTA and FQGNSA. V gave up 5 bases and J gave up 5 bases, with 15 bases separating them. The CDR3 totals 14 residues.

The chain is built from TRBV4-1 and TRBJ2-1, with a weak D call TRBD1 (6 bases). The germline V and J ends were trimmed by 4 bases and 5 bases, with 15 bases remaining between them. The CDR3 length is 15 residues. Germline-derived CDR1 and CDR2 are MGHRA and YSYEKL. The CDR3 nucleotides read TGCGCCAGCAGCCGATCACCTCCAGGGGACAATGAGCAGTTCTTC. Translated: CASSRSPPGDNEQFF.

As concerns this clonotype: A much larger clone sits a single nucleotide away, making a read error possible. This rearrangement joins TRBV12-3 or TRBV12-4 to TRBJ2-3; tentative D call: TRBD2 (6 bases). There are 16 residues in the CDR3. CDR3 region: CASSFVGGKRTGTQYF. The CDR3 bases are TGTGCCAGCAGTTTTGTCGGGGGTAAACGCACAGGTACGCAGTATTTT.

This clonotype was counted many times. The rearrangement joins TRBV27 to TRBJ1-6; perhaps TRBD1 as D (5 bases). Looked up from germline, CDR1 is MNHEY and CDR2 is SMNVEV (reference sequence). V dropped 5 bases and J dropped 10 bases, with 18 bases sitting between them. The CDR3 sequence is 15 residues long. Written as DNA, the CDR3 is TGTGCCAGCAGTCTAAAGGGGCAGGGAAAGTCACCCCTCCACTTT. Protein sequence: CASSLKGQGKSPLHF.

This clonotype was found many times. This chain connects TRBV11-2 to TRBJ2-3, with 8 nucleotides matching TRBD2. CDR1 is SGHAT, CDR2 FQNNGV, per germline. The CDR3 runs 15 residues. The J segment lost 7 bases and the V segment lost 0 bases, leaving 6 bases of the junction unmatched. DNA of the CDR3: TGTGCCAGCAGCTTAGAGGGCGGGAGGTTGAATACGCAGTATTTT. Translation gives CASSLEGGRLNTQYF. Combining the CDR3 with reference TRBV11-2 and TRBJ2-3 gives the whole variable domain EAGVAQSPRYKIIEKRQSVAFWCNPISGHATLYWYQQILGQGPKLLIQFQNNGVVDDSQLPKDRFSAERLKGVDSTLKIQPAKLEDSAVYLCASSLEGGRLNTQYFGPGTRLTVL.

This clonotype occurred many times. This chain links TRBV6-5 with TRBJ1-6, with 9 bases lining up with TRBD1. This CDR3 is 16 amino acids long. Unmatched junction bases numbered 4, after V lost 3 bases and J lost 4 bases. Germline lookup yields CDR1 MNHEY and CDR2 SVGAGI. DNA of the CDR3: TGTGCCAGCAGTTATCGGGACAGGGTTTATAATTCACCCCTCCACTTT. Amino acid sequence: CASSYRDRVYNSPLHF.

The chain has TRBV19 and TRBJ1-6, with no clear D. Trimming pared 4 bases from V and 7 bases from J, leaving 14 bases between. CDR3 length equals 15 residues. The germline V gene has CDR1 LNHDA and CDR2 SQIVND (reference sequence). As DNA, the CDR3 is TGTGCCAGTAGTACCCGGACGTCCAAAAATTCACCCCTCCACTTT. It is translated as CASSTRTSKNSPLHF.

The genes are TRBV10-3 and TRBJ2-2; 9 bases are shared with TRBD2. Germline lookup yields CDR1 ENHRY and CDR2 SYGVKD. The CDR3 is 18 residues long. Losses at the gene ends were 4 bases for V and 7 bases for J; bases not matched to a gene: 16. In DNA, the CDR3 is TGTGCCATCAGTGGTGTCGGCAGCGGGAGGTCCTGGGGCGGGGAGCTGTTTTTT. It encodes CAISGVGSGRSWGGELFF.

This rearrangement joins TRBV14 to TRBJ2-1, with unresolved D. Per the germline V gene, CDR1 is SGHDN and CDR2 is FVKESK. Trimming took 0 bases from V and 10 from J, leaving 10 bases between them. CDR3 size: 13 residues. The CDR3 DNA is TGTGCCAGCAGCCAAGAGGCCCATAAGGAGCAGTTCTTC. It codes for CASSQEAHKEQFF.

This clonotype showed up just a few times. The chain joins TRBV29-1 to TRBJ2-7; D unresolved. The CDR3 loop spans 11 amino acids. CDR1 SQVTM and CDR2 ANQGSEA come from the germline V gene. Trimming removed 5 bases from V and 7 bases from J, with 12 bases in between. CDR3 bases: TGCAGCGTTTCCGGTGGCGTGGAGCAGTACTTC. Its translation: CSVSGGVEQYF.

This clonotype appeared many times. The J gene is TRBJ1-1, the V gene TRBV28, with no clear D. V lost 5 bases and J lost 4, with 17 bases in between. The CDR3 spans 15 residues. The germline gives CDR1 MDHEN, CDR2 SYDVKM. CDR3 residues: CASSPAPGWGTEAFF. Here the CDR3 DNA reads TGTGCCAGCAGTCCCGCCCCGGGATGGGGCACTGAAGCTTTCTTT.

V usage is TRBV3-1 and J usage is TRBJ1-3; 8 bases align to TRBD1. With 4 bases clipped from V and 2 bases from J, the junction kept 1 base outside the gene matches. The CDR3 is 14 residues long. The V gene's germline CDR1 is LGHDT and CDR2 YNNKEL (reference sequence). CDR3: CASSPTGAGNTIYF. CDR3 coding DNA: TGTGCCAGCAGCCCGACAGGGGCTGGAAACACCATATATTTT.

Ten or more counts support this clonotype. V gene TRBV2 combines with J gene TRBJ1-2, with D unclear. CDR1 SNHLY and CDR2 FYNNEI come from the germline V gene. The CDR3 has 12 residues. Trimming removed 3 bases from V and 5 bases from J, with 7 bases in between. The CDR3 region has the DNA TGTGCCAGCAGTGACCCATATTATGGCTACACCTTC. Residues: CASSDPYYGYTF.

In this sample, this clonotype turned up a few times. The gene calls are TRBV7-9 and TRBJ2-1; 8 bases line up with TRBD2. This CDR3 spans 17 amino acids. Per germline, CDR1 SEHNR and CDR2 FQNEAQ (reference sequence). V was pared by 6 bases and J by 2 bases, with 12 bases of the junction left unmatched. CDR3 sequence (DNA): TGTGCCAGCAGAGTCCATTCTAGCGGGCGCCCCTACAATGAGCAGTTCTTC. Its protein product is CASRVHSSGRPYNEQFF.

The table lists this clonotype with many counts. V is TRBV12-3 or TRBV12-4 and J is TRBJ2-7; tentatively, D is TRBD2 (6 bases). The length of the CDR3 is 13 residues. The V end was cut by 2 bases, the J end by 6 bases, with 11 bases between. The CDR3 region is CASSLLGGGEQYF. In DNA, the CDR3 is TGTGCCAGCAGTTTACTGGGGGGAGGCGAGCAGTACTTC.

This clonotype was picked up a small number of times. The chain uses TRBV28 and TRBJ2-7, with 12 bases lining up with TRBD2. The CDR3 is made up of 17 amino acids. The germline CDR1 and CDR2 sequences are MDHEN and SYDVKM. The V gene end was trimmed by 6 bases and the J gene end by 6 bases; junction bases not matched to a gene: 15. The CDR3 loop is CASSPTQGLAGTGEQYF. The DNA for the CDR3 is TGTGCCAGCAGCCCCACCCAAGGACTAGCGGGGACCGGCGAGCAGTACTTC. The full variable domain, completed using reference TRBV28 and TRBJ2-7, is DVKVTQSSRYLVKRTGEKVFLECVQDMDHENMFWYRQDPGLGLRLIYFSYDVKMKEKGDIPEGYSVSREKKERFSLILESASTNQTSMYLCASSPTQGLAGTGEQYFGPGTRLTVT.